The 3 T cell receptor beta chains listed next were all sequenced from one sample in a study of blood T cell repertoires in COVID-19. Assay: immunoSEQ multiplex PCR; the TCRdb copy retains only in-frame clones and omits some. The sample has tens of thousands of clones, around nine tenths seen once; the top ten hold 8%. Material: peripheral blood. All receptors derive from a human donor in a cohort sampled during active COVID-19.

This chain's CDR3 is CASSPWEEGEAFF. The CDR3 nucleotides read TGTGCCAGCAGCCCCTGGGAAGAGGGTGAAGCTTTCTTT. The V call is TRBV3-1 (or the pseudogene TRBV3-2), the J call TRBJ1-1, with D hard to call. Trimming stripped 4 bases from V and 7 bases from J, with 13 bases between. This CDR3 has 13 residues. Germline CDR1 reads LGHDT; CDR2 reads YNNKEL (reference sequence).

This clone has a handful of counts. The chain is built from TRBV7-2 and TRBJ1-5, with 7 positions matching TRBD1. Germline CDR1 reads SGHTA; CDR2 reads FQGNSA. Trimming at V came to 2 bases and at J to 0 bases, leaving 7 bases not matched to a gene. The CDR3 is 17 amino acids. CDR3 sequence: CASSLSGQVLSNQPQHF. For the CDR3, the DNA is TGTGCCAGCAGCTTATCAGGACAGGTCCTTAGCAATCAGCCCCAGCATTTT.

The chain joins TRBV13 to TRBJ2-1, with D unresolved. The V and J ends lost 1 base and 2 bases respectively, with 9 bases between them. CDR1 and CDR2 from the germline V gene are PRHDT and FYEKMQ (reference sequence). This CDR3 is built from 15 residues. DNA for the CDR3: TGTGCCAGCAGCTTAGAAGCGTTCCCCTACAATGAGCAGTTCTTC. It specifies CASSLEAFPYNEQFF.